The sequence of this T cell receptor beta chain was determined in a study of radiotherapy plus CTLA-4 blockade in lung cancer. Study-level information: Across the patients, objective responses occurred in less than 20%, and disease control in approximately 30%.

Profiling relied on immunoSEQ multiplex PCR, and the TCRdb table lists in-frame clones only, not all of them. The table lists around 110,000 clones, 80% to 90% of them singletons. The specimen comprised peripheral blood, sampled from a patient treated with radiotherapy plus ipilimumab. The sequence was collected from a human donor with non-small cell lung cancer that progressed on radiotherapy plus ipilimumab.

The CDR3 spells CAWSRDRPRGYTF. CDR3 DNA sequence: TGTGCCTGGAGTAGGGACAGGCCGCGGGGCTACACCTTC. V and J are TRBV30 and TRBJ1-2; TRBD1 agrees at 8 bases. Germline loops: CDR1 GTSNPN, CDR2 SVGIG (reference sequence). The CDR3 is made up of 13 amino acids. V gave up 2 bases and J gave up 8 bases; unmatched junction bases: 7. Variable domain in full (rest from reference TRBV30 and TRBJ1-2): SQTIHQWPATLVQPVGSPLSLECTVEGTSNPNLYWYRQAAGRGLQLLFYSVGIGQISSEVPQNLSASRPQDRQFILSSKKLLLSDSGFYLCAWSRDRPRGYTFGSGTRLTVV.